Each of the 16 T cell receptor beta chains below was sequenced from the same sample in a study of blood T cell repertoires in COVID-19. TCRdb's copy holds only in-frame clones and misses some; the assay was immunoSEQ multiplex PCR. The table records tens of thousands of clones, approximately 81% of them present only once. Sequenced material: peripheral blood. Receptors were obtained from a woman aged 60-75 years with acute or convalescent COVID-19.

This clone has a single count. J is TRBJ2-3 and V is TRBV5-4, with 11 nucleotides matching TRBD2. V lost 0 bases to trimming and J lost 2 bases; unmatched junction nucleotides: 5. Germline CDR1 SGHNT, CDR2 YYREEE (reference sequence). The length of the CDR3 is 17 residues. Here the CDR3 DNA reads TGTGCCAGCAGCTTGGGGGCTAGCGGGGGGACCACAGATACGCAGTATTTT. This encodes CASSLGASGGTTDTQYF.

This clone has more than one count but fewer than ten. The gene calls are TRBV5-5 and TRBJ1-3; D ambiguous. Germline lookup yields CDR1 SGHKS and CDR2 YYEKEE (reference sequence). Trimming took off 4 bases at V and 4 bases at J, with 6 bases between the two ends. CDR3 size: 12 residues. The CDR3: CASSELGNTIYF. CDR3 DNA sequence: TGTGCCAGCAGCGAGTTAGGAAACACCATATATTTT. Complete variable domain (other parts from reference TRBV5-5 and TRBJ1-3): DAGVTQSPTHLIKTRGQQVTLRCSPISGHKSVSWYQQVLGQGPQFIFQYYEKEERGRGNFPDRFSARQFPNYSSELNVNALLLGDSALYLCASSELGNTIYFGEGSWLTVV.

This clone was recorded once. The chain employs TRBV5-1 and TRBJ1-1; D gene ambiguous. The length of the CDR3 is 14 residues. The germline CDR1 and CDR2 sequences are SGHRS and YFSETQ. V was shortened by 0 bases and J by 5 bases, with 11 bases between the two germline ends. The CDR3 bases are TGCGCCAGCAGCTTGGTGAGCATACGGACTGAAGCTTTCTTT. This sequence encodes CASSLVSIRTEAFF.

The chain's CDR3 is CASSLPGTASSPLHF. The CDR3 DNA follows: TGTGCCAGCAGTTTACCCGGGACAGCTTCGTCACCCCTCCACTTT. The chain links TRBV28 to TRBJ1-6; 7 nucleotides agree with TRBD1. V trimming: 2 bases; J trimming: 10 bases; junction bases outside the gene matches: 8. The CDR3 length is 15 residues. The germline V gene has CDR1 MDHEN and CDR2 SYDVKM.

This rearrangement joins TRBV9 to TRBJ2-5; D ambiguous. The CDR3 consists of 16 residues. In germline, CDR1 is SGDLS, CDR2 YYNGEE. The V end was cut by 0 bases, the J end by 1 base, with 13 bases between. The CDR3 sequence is CASSVGVGVGQETQYF. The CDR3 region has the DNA TGTGCCAGCAGCGTAGGTGTAGGAGTCGGCCAAGAGACCCAGTACTTC.

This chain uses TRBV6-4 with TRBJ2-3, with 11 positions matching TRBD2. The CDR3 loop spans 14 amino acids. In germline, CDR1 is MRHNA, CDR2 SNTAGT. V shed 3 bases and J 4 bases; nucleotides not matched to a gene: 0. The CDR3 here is CASSETSGADTQYF. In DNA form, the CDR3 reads TGTGCCAGCAGTGAGACTAGCGGGGCAGATACGCAGTATTTT.

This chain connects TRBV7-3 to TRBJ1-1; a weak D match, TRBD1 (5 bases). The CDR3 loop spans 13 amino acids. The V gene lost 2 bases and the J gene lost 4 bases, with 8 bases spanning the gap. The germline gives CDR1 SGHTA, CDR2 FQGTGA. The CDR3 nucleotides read TGTGCCAGCAGCTTACGGGGGGGCACTGAAGCTTTCTTT. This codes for CASSLRGGTEAFF.

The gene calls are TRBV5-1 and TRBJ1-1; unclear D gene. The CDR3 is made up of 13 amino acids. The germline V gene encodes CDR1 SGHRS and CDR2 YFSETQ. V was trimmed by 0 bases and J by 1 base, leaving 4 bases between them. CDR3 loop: CASSLGGNTEAFF. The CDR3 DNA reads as TGCGCCAGCAGCTTGGGAGGGAACACTGAAGCTTTCTTT.

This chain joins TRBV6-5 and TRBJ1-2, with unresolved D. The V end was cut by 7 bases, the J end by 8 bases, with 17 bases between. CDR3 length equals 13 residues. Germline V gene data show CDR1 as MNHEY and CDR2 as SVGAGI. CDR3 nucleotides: TGTGCCAGCACCGGGCGGGGAGGTAGGGGCTACACCTTC. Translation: CASTGRGGRGYTF.

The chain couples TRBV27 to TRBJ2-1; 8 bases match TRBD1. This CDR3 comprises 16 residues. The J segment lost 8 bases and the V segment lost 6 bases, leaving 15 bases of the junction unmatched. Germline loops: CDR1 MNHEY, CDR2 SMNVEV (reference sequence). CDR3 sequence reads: CASRLRPGQGVDEQFF. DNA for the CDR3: TGTGCCAGCAGACTCCGACCAGGACAGGGTGTCGATGAGCAGTTCTTC.

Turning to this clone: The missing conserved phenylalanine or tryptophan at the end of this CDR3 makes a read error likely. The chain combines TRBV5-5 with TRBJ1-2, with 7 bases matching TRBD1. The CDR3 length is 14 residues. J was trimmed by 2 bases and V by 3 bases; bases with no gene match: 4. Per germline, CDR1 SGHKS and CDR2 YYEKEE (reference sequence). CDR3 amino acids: CASSSMDRNYGYTL. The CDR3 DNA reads TGTGCCAGCAGCTCTATGGACAGGAACTATGGCTACACCCTC.

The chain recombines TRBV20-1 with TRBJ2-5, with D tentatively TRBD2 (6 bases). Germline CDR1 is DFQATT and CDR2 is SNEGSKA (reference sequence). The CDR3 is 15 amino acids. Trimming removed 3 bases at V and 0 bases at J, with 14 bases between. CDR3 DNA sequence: TGCAGTGCTAGTCCCTCGTGGAGGGACCAAGAGACCCAGTACTTC. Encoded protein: CSASPSWRDQETQYF.

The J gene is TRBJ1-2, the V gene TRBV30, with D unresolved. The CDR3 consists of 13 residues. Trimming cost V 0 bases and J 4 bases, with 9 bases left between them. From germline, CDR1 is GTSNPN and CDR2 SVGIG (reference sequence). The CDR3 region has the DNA TGTGCCTGGAGTGTATCCGCGCCCTATGGCTACACCTTC. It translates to CAWSVSAPYGYTF.

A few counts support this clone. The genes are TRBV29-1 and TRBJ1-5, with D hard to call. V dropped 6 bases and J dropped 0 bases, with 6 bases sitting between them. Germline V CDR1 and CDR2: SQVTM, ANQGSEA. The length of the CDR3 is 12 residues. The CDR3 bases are TGCAGCGTAGGAGATAGCAATCAGCCCCAGCATTTT. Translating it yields CSVGDSNQPQHF.

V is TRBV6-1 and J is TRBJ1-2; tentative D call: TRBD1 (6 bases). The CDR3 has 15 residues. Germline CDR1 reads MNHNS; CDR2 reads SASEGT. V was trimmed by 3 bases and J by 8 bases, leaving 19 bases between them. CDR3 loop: CASSDTLTGRQGYTF. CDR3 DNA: TGTGCCAGCAGTGATACCCTGACAGGCCGTCAGGGCTACACCTTC.

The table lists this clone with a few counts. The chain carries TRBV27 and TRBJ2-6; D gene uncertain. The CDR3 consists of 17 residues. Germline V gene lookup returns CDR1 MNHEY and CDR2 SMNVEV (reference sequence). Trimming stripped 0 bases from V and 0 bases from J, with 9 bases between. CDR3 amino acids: CASSLSSLNSGANVLTF. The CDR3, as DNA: TGTGCCAGCAGTTTATCTAGTCTGAACTCTGGGGCCAACGTCCTGACTTTC.